This T cell receptor (beta chain) was recovered during a study of T cells expressing NK-cell markers. Germline V CDR1 and CDR2: MNHEY, SVGAGI. The CDR3 is 15 amino acids. TCRdb reprocessed the 5' RACE reads, keeping one entry per CDR3 protein, no DNA. This listing includes approximately 550,000 distinct CDR3 sequences. The TCR was taken from a man aged 18 to 30 in good health. Sequencing was carried out using blood T cells: a sorted CD56 or NKG2C T cell subset, CD4+ or CD8+ T cells, or bulk PBMC T cells (not recorded which). The genes are TRBV6-5 and TRBJ1-1. The CDR3 loop reads CASSYSIGGDTEAFF.